Presented here are 24 T cell receptor beta chains from one specimen sequenced in a study of monozygotic twins with inflammatory bowel disease. Each CDR3 protein gets one entry in TCRdb, which reprocessed the 5' RACE reads and gives no DNA. The table lists some 450,000 distinct CDR3 sequences. Sequences were obtained from blood. The receptors were sampled from a human donor with ulcerative colitis or Crohn's disease, or a healthy co-twin of an affected twin (not recorded which).

This sequence joins TRBV3-1 and TRBJ2-1; TCRdb lists TRBD2, though no DNA is available to test this call. CDR3 length: 19 residues. CDR1 and CDR2 (germline): LGHDT, YNNKEL (reference sequence). CDR3 loop: CASSQEGELAGSSYNEQFF.

V is TRBV5-1 and J is TRBJ1-6; TCRdb reports TRBD1, a call that lacks DNA to check it against. The CDR3 covers 14 residues. CDR1 and CDR2 from the germline V gene are SGHRS and YFSETQ. CDR3: CASSLTVGNSPLHF.

V is TRBV15 and J is TRBJ2-7; the TCRdb D gene call, TRBD1, has no DNA to confirm it. In germline, CDR1 is LNHNV, CDR2 YYDKDF (reference sequence). This CDR3 has 16 amino acids. This CDR3 reads CATSRHPGTFNYEQYF.

The V gene is TRBV12-3 or TRBV12-4, the J gene TRBJ2-7; TCRdb returns TRBD2, unconfirmable since there is no DNA. The CDR3 consists of 12 residues. The CDR3 sequence is CAINWGPGEQYF.

The V gene is TRBV4-2, the J gene TRBJ1-4. The CDR3 contains 15 residues. Per germline, CDR1 LGHNA and CDR2 YNFKEQ. This chain's CDR3 is CASSGEGPTNEKLFF.

The gene calls are TRBV3-1 and TRBJ2-3; the TRBD2 assignment by TCRdb is unverifiable without DNA. The germline V gene encodes CDR1 LGHDT and CDR2 YNNKEL (reference sequence). The CDR3 loop spans 15 amino acids. The CDR3 spells CASSQEMASADTQYF.

The rearrangement uses TRBV12-3 or TRBV12-4 and TRBJ2-3; TCRdb lists TRBD1, though no DNA is available to test this call. The CDR3 runs to 15 residues. Here the CDR3 reads CASSTGQVSTDTQYF.

V gene TRBV6-1 combines with J gene TRBJ2-1. This CDR3 spans 14 amino acids. The germline V gene encodes CDR1 MNHNS and CDR2 SASEGT. CDR3 region: CASGFASSYNEQFF.

The V gene is TRBV5-6, the J gene TRBJ2-7; the TRBD2 assignment by TCRdb is unverifiable without DNA. CDR3 size: 13 residues. From germline, CDR1 is SGHDT and CDR2 YYEEEE. The chain's CDR3 is CASSQRGTYEQYF.

The rearrangement uses TRBV9 and TRBJ2-7; TCRdb's D gene call, TRBD2, goes unchecked for lack of DNA. This CDR3 region has 18 residues. Per germline, CDR1 SGDLS and CDR2 YYNGEE. The CDR3 loop is CASSHTPFVGLAGGEQYF.

The rearrangement joins TRBV30 to TRBJ1-1; TCRdb names TRBD1, which stays unverified in the absence of DNA. Germline CDR1 reads GTSNPN; CDR2 reads SVGIG (reference sequence). The length of the CDR3 is 13 residues. CDR3 in amino acids: CAWGQNMNTEAFF. The whole variable domain, filled in from reference TRBV30 and TRBJ1-1, reads SQTIHQWPATLVQPVGSPLSLECTVEGTSNPNLYWYRQAAGRGLQLLFYSVGIGQISSEVPQNLSASRPQDRQFILSSKKLLLSDSGFYLCAWGQNMNTEAFFGQGTRLTVV.

The V gene is TRBV5-4, the J gene TRBJ1-2. Germline CDR1 is SGHNT and CDR2 is YYREEE (reference sequence). The CDR3 sequence is 12 residues long. CDR3 region: CASSPSPGSYTF.

The V and J genes are TRBV5-1 and TRBJ2-1; TCRdb returns TRBD2, unconfirmable since there is no DNA. The CDR3 is 17 amino acids. Germline CDR1 is SGHRS and CDR2 is YFSETQ. This CDR3 reads CASSGGGLAAAYNEQFF.

V and J are TRBV11-2 and TRBJ2-3. Germline CDR1 is SGHAT and CDR2 is FQNNGV. This CDR3 is built from 15 residues. The CDR3 protein is CASSLWGSSGDTQYF.

V usage is TRBV28 and J usage is TRBJ2-7. Germline CDR1 reads MDHEN; CDR2 reads SYDVKM. This CDR3 comprises 11 residues. The CDR3 reads CASQATGEQYF.

The chain combines TRBV5-6 with TRBJ2-5; lacking DNA, the TRBD1 call made by TCRdb goes unchecked. Germline V gene sequence: CDR1 SGHDT, CDR2 YYEEEE. The CDR3 consists of 15 residues. The CDR3 here is CARLSVPEAQETQYF.

The chain has TRBV9 and TRBJ1-2; TCRdb designates TRBD1, a call that cannot be tested without DNA. Germline lookup yields CDR1 SGDLS and CDR2 YYNGEE. The CDR3 is made up of 12 amino acids. The CDR3 sequence is CRGQEDGDGYTF.

The gene calls are TRBV14 and TRBJ2-2; with no DNA, the TCRdb D assignment of TRBD1 cannot be verified. Germline V CDR1 and CDR2: SGHDN, FVKESK. The CDR3 spans 15 residues. The CDR3 region is CASSQVGGISGELFF.

This sequence joins TRBV24-1 and TRBJ2-3. CDR1 KGHDR and CDR2 SFDVKD come from the germline V gene. The CDR3 is 12 amino acids. The CDR3 loop reads CATSDRQNTQYF.

V gene TRBV5-1 combines with J gene TRBJ1-3. Germline V lookup: CDR1 SGHRS, CDR2 YFSETQ. This CDR3 spans 13 amino acids. The CDR3 loop reads CASSSTPGNTIYF.

The chain combines TRBV7-2 with TRBJ2-5. The CDR3 covers 15 residues. Germline V gene data show CDR1 as SGHTA and CDR2 as FQGNSA. The chain's CDR3 is CASSQSITDQETQYF.

This sequence joins TRBV28 and TRBJ2-1; the D gene TCRdb calls, TRBD2, cannot be checked with no DNA. The CDR3 contains 12 residues. Germline values: CDR1 MDHEN, CDR2 SYDVKM. CDR3 protein: CACSGRYNEQFF.

The chain combines TRBV15 with TRBJ1-1; there is no DNA to check the TCRdb D call of TRBD1. The CDR3 sequence is 15 residues long. Germline CDR1 LNHNV, CDR2 YYDKDF (reference sequence). The CDR3: CATSREVSGLTEAFF.

The chain combines TRBV23-1 with TRBJ2-2; the TRBD1 assignment by TCRdb is unverifiable without DNA. TRBV23-1 carries the ORF label, with uncertain function. The CDR3 is 17 residues long. Here the CDR3 reads CASSLPYRTTNTGELFF.